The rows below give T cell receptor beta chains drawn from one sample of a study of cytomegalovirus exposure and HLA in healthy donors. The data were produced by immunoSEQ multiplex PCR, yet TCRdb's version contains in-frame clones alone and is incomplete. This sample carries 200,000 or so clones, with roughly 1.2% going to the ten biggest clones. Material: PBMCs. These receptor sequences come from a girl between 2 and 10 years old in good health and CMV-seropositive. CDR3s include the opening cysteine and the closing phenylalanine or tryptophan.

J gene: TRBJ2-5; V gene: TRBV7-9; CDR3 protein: CASSHRGLAGVETQYF
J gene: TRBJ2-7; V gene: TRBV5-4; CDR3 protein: CASSRQGGEQYF
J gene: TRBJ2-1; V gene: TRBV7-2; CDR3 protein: CASTGTSDYNEQFF
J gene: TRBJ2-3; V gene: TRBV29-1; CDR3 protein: CSVEGWAVSSTDTQYF
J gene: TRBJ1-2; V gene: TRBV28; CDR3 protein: CASSPGAGRFYGYTF
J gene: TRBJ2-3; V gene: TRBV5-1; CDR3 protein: CASSLSRQGPFTDTQYF
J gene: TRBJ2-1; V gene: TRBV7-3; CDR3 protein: CASSPGTGNEQFF
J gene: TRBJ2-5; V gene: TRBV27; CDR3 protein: CASSSTDTGTQYF
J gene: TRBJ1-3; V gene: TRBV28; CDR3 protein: CASSPQGTLIINTIYF
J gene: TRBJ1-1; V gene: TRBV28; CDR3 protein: CASSSPSTGDTEAFF
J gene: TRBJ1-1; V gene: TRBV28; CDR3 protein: CASSGGSRGFNTEAFF
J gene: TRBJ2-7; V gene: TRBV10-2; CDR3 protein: CASRLQESFSEQYF
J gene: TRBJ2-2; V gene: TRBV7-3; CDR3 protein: CASSQKNTGELFF
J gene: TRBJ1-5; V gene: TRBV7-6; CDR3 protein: CASSSYFPGQGVNQPQHF
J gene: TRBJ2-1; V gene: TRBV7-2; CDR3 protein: CASSLVPGSSYNEQFF
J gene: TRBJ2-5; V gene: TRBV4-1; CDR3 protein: CASSQDRGKGGETQYF
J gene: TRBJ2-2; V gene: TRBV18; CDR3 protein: CASSPLASGNTGELFF
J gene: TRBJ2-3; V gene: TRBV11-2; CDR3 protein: CASSFLPLARTSTDTQYF
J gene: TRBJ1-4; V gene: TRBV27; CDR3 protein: CASSSIIRQGLTNEKLFF
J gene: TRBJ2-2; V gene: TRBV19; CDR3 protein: CASSMYRTSTGELFF
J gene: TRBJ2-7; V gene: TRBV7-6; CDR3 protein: CASSPLSLDSPFREQYF
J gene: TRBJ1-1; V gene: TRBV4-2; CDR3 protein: CASSQFGITEAFF
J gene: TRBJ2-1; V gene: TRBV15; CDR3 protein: CATSRDRAGGYNEQFF
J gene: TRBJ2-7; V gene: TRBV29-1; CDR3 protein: CSVGGGASSAYEQYF
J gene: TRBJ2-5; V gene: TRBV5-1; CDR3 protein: CASSLAGDEKTQYF
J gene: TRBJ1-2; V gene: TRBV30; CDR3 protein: CAWSVPPAGDGYTF
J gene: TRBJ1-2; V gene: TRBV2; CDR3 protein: CASSGQSNYGYTF
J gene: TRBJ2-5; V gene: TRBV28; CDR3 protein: CASSSQFPHSGNLRETQYF
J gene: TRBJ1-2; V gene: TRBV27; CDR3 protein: CASRSSWAPNYGYTF
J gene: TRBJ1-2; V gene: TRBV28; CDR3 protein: CASSSTQAYGYTF
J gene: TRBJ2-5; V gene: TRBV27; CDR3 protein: CASSLSRLAGGETQYF
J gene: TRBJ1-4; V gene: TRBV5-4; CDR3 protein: CASSLSGQAVEKLFF
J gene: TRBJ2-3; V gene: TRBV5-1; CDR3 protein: CASSGSKSGTSGRAGTDTQYF
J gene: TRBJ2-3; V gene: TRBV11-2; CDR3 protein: CASSPQGQGNTDTQYF
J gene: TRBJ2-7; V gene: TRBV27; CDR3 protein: CASSADLAGSYEQYF
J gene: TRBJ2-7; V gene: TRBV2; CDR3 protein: CASSEAWSGGQYF
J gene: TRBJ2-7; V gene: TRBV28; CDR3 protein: CASSRAWGVREQYF
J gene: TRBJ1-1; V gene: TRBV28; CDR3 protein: CASRERGVTEAFF
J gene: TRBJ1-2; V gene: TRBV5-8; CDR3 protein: CASSLASDRGSYTF
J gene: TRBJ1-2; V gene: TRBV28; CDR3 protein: CASTWSYGYTF
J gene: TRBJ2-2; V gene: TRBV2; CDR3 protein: CASSEHRTDTGELFF
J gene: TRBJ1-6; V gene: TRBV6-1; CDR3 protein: CASSEKGGSPLHF
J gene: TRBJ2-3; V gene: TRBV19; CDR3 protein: CASSTGQGTDTQYF
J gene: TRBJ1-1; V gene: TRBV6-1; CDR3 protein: CASSEADGGGTEAFF